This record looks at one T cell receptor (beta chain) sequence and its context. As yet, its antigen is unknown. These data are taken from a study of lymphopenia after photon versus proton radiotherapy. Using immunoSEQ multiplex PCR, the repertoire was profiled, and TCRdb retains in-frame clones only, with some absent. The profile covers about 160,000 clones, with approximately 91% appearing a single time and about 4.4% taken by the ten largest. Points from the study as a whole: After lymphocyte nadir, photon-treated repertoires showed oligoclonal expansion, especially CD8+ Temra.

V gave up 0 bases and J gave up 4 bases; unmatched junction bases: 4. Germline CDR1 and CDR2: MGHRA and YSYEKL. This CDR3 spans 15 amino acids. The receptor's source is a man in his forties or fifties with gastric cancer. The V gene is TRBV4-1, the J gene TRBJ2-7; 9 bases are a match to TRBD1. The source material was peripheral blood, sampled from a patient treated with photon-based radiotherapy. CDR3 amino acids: CASSQEQGAWYEQYF. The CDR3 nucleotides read TGCGCCAGCAGCCAAGAACAGGGGGCCTGGTACGAGCAGTACTTC.